Listed below are T cell receptor beta chains from one sample, sequenced in a study of blood T cells in healthy people across ages. TCRdb used MiXCR to reprocess the 5' RACE reads, holding one entry per CDR3 protein. The sample yields about a million distinct CDR3 sequences, 35% to 45% seen once. Sequenced sample: blood. These receptors all stem from a man between 18 and 29 years old in good health. Both conserved end residues are part of each CDR3. D genes are given only for firm matches. Only part of the rows carry a size: once, few, many, or a class if the clone is expanded.

clone_size	v_call	j_call	d_call	cdr3_nt	cdr3_aa
NA	TRBV6-1	TRBJ1-1	TRBD1	TGTGCCAGCAGGGAAACCTACAGGGGAGCTTTCTTT	CASRETYRGAFF
once	TRBV5-1	TRBJ2-2	TRBD1	TGCGCCAGCCTACGGGACAGTAACACCGGGGAGCTGTTTTTT	CASLRDSNTGELFF
NA	TRBV9	TRBJ2-1	TRBD2	TGTGCCAGCAGCGTAGGCGGGACTAGTCTCGGTGAGCAGTTCTTC	CASSVGGTSLGEQFF
NA	TRBV7-2	TRBJ1-1	NA	TGTGCCAGCAGCTTAGAAGCCCGGGCGAGGAACACTGAAGCTTTCTTT	CASSLEARARNTEAFF
NA	TRBV19	TRBJ1-2	NA	TGTGCCAGTAGTAGGGGGGCAGAAACTACTAACTATGGCTACACCTTC	CASSRGAETTNYGYTF
NA	TRBV6-6	TRBJ2-5	TRBD2	TGTGCCAGCAGTTACTCGAATGGTCGGGGGGGTCAGGAGACCCAGTACTTC	CASSYSNGRGGQETQYF
few	TRBV4-3	TRBJ1-2	TRBD1	TGCGCCAGCAGCACCACCGGGACAGTGGATTATGGCTACACCTTC	CASSTTGTVDYGYTF
few	TRBV25-1	TRBJ2-3	NA	TGTGCCAGCAGGCCCTTGGGGGCTGGTGATACGCAGTATTTT	CASRPLGAGDTQYF
few	TRBV2	TRBJ1-1	NA	TGTGCCAGTCTAAGGGGGGAAACTGAAGCTTTCTTT	CASLRGETEAFF
NA	TRBV27	TRBJ2-1	NA	TGTGCCAGCAGTTTATCGGGGCAGGGAAATGAGCAGTTCTTC	CASSLSGQGNEQFF
NA	TRBV6-6	TRBJ1-2	NA	TGTGCCAGCAGTACCCCTCTTGGCTACACCTTC	CASSTPLGYTF
NA	TRBV6-5	TRBJ1-1	NA	TGTGCCAGCAGTTACCGTATAGGGTGGACTGAAGCTTTCTTT	CASSYRIGWTEAFF
few	TRBV6-1	TRBJ2-6	NA	TGTGCCACCTTTGCAACCGCCTCTGGGGCCAACGTCCTGACTTTC	CATFATASGANVLTF
NA	TRBV6-5	TRBJ2-7	NA	TGTGCCAGCCTCAGGGGGGACGAGCAGTACTTC	CASLRGDEQYF
NA	TRBV25-1	TRBJ1-6	NA	TGTGCCAGCAGTGTCAGGGATCCTAATTCACCCCTCCACTTT	CASSVRDPNSPLHF
NA	TRBV20-1	TRBJ2-3	NA	TGCAGTGCCCGAGACCGACGGGTCTCTAGCACAGATACGCAGTATTTT	CSARDRRVSSTDTQYF
NA	TRBV6-5	TRBJ1-1	TRBD1	TGTGCCAGCAGTTACTCAGGACAGGGGGAAACTGAAGCTTTCTTT	CASSYSGQGETEAFF